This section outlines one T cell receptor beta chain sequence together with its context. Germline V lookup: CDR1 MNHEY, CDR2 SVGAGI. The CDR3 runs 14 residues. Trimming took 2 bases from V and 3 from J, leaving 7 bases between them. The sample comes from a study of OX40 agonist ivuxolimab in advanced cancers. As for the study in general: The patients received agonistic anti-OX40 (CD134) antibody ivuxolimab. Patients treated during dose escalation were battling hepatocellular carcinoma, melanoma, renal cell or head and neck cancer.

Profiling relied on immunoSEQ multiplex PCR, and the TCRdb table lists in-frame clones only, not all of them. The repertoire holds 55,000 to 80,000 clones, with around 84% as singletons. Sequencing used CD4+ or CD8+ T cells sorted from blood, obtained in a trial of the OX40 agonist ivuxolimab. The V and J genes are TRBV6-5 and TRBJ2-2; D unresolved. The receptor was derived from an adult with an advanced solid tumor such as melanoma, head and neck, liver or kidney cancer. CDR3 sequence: CASSYRLYTGELFF. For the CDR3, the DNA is TGTGCCAGCAGTTACCGCCTCTACACCGGGGAGCTGTTTTTT.